This TCR beta chain derives from a study of T cell responses to AZD1222 COVID-19 vaccine. CDR1 and CDR2 (germline): MGHRA, YSYEKL. CDR3 length: 16 residues. J lost 9 bases, V lost 3 bases, and 11 bases had no gene match. Profiling relied on immunoSEQ multiplex PCR, and the TCRdb table lists in-frame clones only, not all of them. The sample contains around 110,000 clones, 85% to 90% of which appear only once. Concerning this clone itself: Its specificity is unknown.

Study-wide results and limits: Clonal diversity was possibly underestimated, and white British individuals and females predominated among donors. Only five to seven individuals given AZD1222 were seropositive at baseline.

Sample: peripheral blood, taken on day 0 of AZD1222 vaccination. The genes are TRBV4-1 and TRBJ1-5; 10 bases match TRBD1. The sequence derives from an adult in good health. CDR3 bases: TGCGCCAGCAGCCACCCCGGGACAGGGGATCTGGGGCCCCAGCATTTT. It encodes CASSHPGTGDLGPQHF.